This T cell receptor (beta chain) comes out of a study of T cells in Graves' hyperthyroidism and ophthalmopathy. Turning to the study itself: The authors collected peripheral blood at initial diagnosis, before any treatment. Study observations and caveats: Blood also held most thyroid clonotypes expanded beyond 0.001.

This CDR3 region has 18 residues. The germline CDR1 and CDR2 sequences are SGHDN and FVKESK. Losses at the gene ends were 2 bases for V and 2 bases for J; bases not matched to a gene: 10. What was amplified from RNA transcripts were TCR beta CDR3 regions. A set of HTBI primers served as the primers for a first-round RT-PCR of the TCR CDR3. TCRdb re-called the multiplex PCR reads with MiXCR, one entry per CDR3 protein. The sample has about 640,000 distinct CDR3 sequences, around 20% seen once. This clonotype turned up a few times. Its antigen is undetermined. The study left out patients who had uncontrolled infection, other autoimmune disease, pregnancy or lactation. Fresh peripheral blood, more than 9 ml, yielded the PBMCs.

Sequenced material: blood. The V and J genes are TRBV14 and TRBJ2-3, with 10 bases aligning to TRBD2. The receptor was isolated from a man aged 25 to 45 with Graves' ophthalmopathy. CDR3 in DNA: TGTGCCAGCAGCCAACTCCTAGCGGGAGCCCGACTCACAGATACGCAGTATTTT. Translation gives CASSQLLAGARLTDTQYF.